One and the same sample provided the 11 T cell receptor beta chains below, sequenced in a study of blood T cells in healthy people across ages. Using a J-beta primer mix together with a sample-barcoded 5' primer, a second PCR was run for roughly 7 to 11 cycles. Each CDR3 protein is one row after TCRdb ran MiXCR on the 5' RACE reads. Of around 1,900,000 distinct CDR3 sequences in the sample, more than 35% are singletons; the top ten hold under 25%. The sequenced sample was blood. The receptors come from a human donor in good health.

The chain has TRBV20-1 and TRBJ1-1; 9 nucleotides align to TRBD1. The CDR3 runs to 15 residues. J was trimmed by 6 bases and V by 5 bases; bases with no gene match: 13. CDR1 is DFQATT and CDR2 is SNEGSKA in the germline V gene (reference sequence). CDR3 residues: CSARDWGQGVAEAFF. The CDR3, as DNA: TGCAGTGCTCGCGACTGGGGACAGGGTGTCGCTGAAGCTTTCTTT.

This clonotype was counted a few times. The gene calls are TRBV20-1 and TRBJ2-7; no clear D. Germline values: CDR1 DFQATT, CDR2 SNEGSKA (reference sequence). Trimming left V 3 bases short and J 2 bases short, with 11 bases between. This CDR3 contains 13 residues. DNA of the CDR3: TGCAGTGCTAGTCTCGTAATACCCTACGAGCAGTACTTC. This sequence encodes CSASLVIPYEQYF.

In this sample, this clonotype turned up a few times. The chain uses TRBV5-1 and TRBJ2-3; no clear D gene. This CDR3 is built from 14 residues. The V gene lost 2 bases and the J gene lost 0 bases, with 7 bases spanning the gap. Germline V lookup: CDR1 SGHRS, CDR2 YFSETQ. This chain's CDR3 is CASSFFASTDTQYF. The CDR3 nucleotides read TGCGCCAGCAGCTTTTTCGCTAGCACAGATACGCAGTATTTT.

The rearrangement joins TRBV2 to TRBJ1-4, with D perhaps TRBD1 (5 bases). The CDR3 extends over 15 amino acids. Trimming removed 1 base at V and 7 bases at J, with 13 bases between. CDR1 and CDR2 (germline): SNHLY, FYNNEI. DNA for the CDR3: TGTGCCAGCAGTGAAGGAAGGGGCGGCGGTGAAAAACTGTTTTTT. Its protein is CASSEGRGGGEKLFF.

This clonotype appeared a few times. The J gene is TRBJ2-7, the V gene TRBV6-2 or TRBV6-3; weak D call: TRBD1 (6 bases). CDR1 MNHEY and CDR2 SVGEGT come from the germline V gene. There are 14 residues in the CDR3. The ends were cut back, 4 bases at V and 4 bases at J, with 14 bases in the middle. CDR3 DNA sequence: TGTGCCAGCAGTTCCCCCGGACAGTTTTACGAGCAGTACTTC. Its protein is CASSSPGQFYEQYF.

This chain joins TRBV21-1 and TRBJ1-5. TRBV21-1 corresponds to a pseudogene. This CDR3 comprises 16 residues. The DNA of the CDR3 is TGTGCCAGCAGCAAATGTCGCAGAATCAGGATTCAGCCCCAGCATTTT. It yields the protein CASSKCRRIRIQPQHF.

The CDR3, as DNA: TGTGCCAGCAGCTTAGTCCGCGACAGGGAAGGAAGGGGGGCCAATGGCTACACCTTC. As protein: CASSLVRDREGRGANGYTF. The chain carries TRBV11-2 and TRBJ1-2; 7 bases are shared with TRBD1. The CDR3 contains 19 residues. The ends lost 1 base at V and 6 bases at J; junction bases unmatched: 20. Per the germline V gene, CDR1 is SGHAT and CDR2 is FQNNGV.

CDR3: CASSLTDRGESYEQYF. The CDR3 DNA is TGTGCCAGCAGCCTTACCGACAGGGGAGAATCCTACGAGCAGTACTTC. This rearrangement joins TRBV7-9 to TRBJ2-7; 8 bases agree with TRBD1. Per the germline V gene, CDR1 is SEHNR and CDR2 is FQNEAQ (reference sequence). J lost 1 base, V lost 5 bases, and 10 bases had no gene match. CDR3 length equals 16 residues.

The V gene is TRBV3-1, the J gene TRBJ1-2; TRBD1 matches at 7 bases. Germline V lookup: CDR1 LGHDT, CDR2 YNNKEL (reference sequence). V gave up 3 bases and J gave up 3 bases; unmatched junction bases: 4. CDR3 length equals 14 residues. The CDR3 loop reads CASSHRRGDYGYTF. CDR3 bases: TGTGCCAGCAGCCATCGCAGGGGGGACTATGGCTACACCTTC.

In its sample, this clonotype was seen a few times. Its ends do not fully match the called genes, so a read error is possible. The rearrangement joins TRBV20-1 to TRBJ2-1; D not certain. This CDR3 comprises 12 residues. The germline CDR1 and CDR2 sequences are DFQATT and SNEGSKA (reference sequence). The CDR3 coding sequence is TGCGGTGCTAGTGTGGTAACGTGGGAGCAGTTCTTC. This codes for CGASVVTWEQFF.

This clonotype was recorded a few times. This chain links TRBV29-1 with TRBJ2-1; 7 bases align to TRBD1. The CDR3 is 12 amino acids. J was trimmed by 11 bases and V by 7 bases; bases with no gene match: 11. Germline V gene sequence: CDR1 SQVTM, CDR2 ANQGSEA. DNA of the CDR3: TGCAGCGCGGATCCGGGACAGAATAAGCAGTTCTTC. This encodes CSADPGQNKQFF.